Reported below is one T cell receptor beta chain. This clone turned up a few times. What antigen it recognizes has not been identified. Base quality data are lacking; no much larger clone is found one base away. This sample is part of a study of blood T cell repertoires in COVID-19 (dated by TCRdb to the early 2020s). Regarding the study in general: Samples from collaborators originated in the United States, Italy and Spain and spanned both the acute and convalescent phases of COVID-19. The prospective study material was composed of cDNA or gDNA derived from T cells, B-cell-depleted T cells, or PBMCs. Deeply sampled blood TCRbeta repertoires from subjects exposed to, actively infected with, or recovered from COVID-19 were included in the dataset. The repertoires were made available in a free public database intended to serve as a resource for research on the immune response to SARS-CoV-2. Samples were obtained from the ongoing ImmuneRACE study (first 160 participants) and from 950 to 1,500 subjects provided by 6 global collaborators. A de-identified subject ID, COVID-19 status, age in years and sex were almost always included in the sample metadata. Where available, HLA class I and class II types were taken from metadata supplied by the sample provider and were not determined by assay-based typing. The paper as a whole reports these results and caveats: How much clinical and demographic metadata was included differed by source and by participant, and the metadata was provided uncurated.

From the germline V gene, CDR1 is SGDLS and CDR2 is YYNGEE. Relative to germline, V is 5 bases shorter and J is 5 bases shorter, with 13 bases between their ends. The CDR3 measures 13 amino acids from cysteine to phenylalanine. The only DNA kept is the CDR3, 39 bases in frame from the first base. TCRbeta CDR3 regions were amplified from genomic DNA by means of the immunoSEQ Assay, a bias-controlled multiplex PCR. In the paper's pipeline: The number of nucleated cells in each sample was estimated by amplification of reference gene primers within the assay. To quantify the absolute abundance of each unique TCRbeta CDR3 rearrangement, sequence reads were collapsed and filtered. For each sample, productive Simpson clonality was calculated as the square root of Simpson's diversity index over productive rearrangements. TCRdb retrieved this table from immuneACCESS and kept in-frame rearrangements only. Not all clones are present; in checked studies, unresolved V genes account for under half, and no reason is known for the remainder. V and J calls plus clone size are reproduced from that table; the DNA served to infer D and trimming. In all, the sample holds under 250,000 clones, and roughly 86% of those were seen once. Approximately 4.3% of the sample is held by the ten biggest clonotypes.

Participants in the prospective study were enrolled through a virtual design, were aged about 18 to 89 years, and lived in roughly 24 United States geographic areas. In the prospective study, cohorts were assigned on the basis of participant-reported clinical history obtained from a screening survey and a study questionnaire. In the prospective study, whole blood, serum and a nasopharyngeal or oropharyngeal swab were collected from each participant by mobile phlebotomists. Prospective study participants could optionally give additional blood draws and questionnaires over an approximately two-month period. Prospective study blood samples were shipped either frozen or at room temperature before DNA extraction.

The chain joins TRBV9 to TRBJ1-2; a tentative D match to TRBD1 spans 6 bases. This TCR was sampled from a woman in her thirties with acute COVID-19. Source material: PBMCs or T cells enriched from blood (not recorded which). At the DNA level, the sequence is TGTGCCAGCAGTGTCGACAGGCCGTATGGCTACACCTTC. This codes for CASSVDRPYGYTF.